A selection of T cell receptor beta chains follows, all from one sample in a study of memory CD4+ T cells and cytomegalovirus serostatus. Sequenced by immunoSEQ multiplex PCR; TCRdb stores in-frame clones only, minus some. The repertoire holds tens of thousands of clones, with 79% as singletons. The specimen sequenced was memory CD4+ T cells from blood. The receptors were gathered from an adult in good health and CMV-seronegative. CDR3s include the opening cysteine and the closing phenylalanine or tryptophan. D genes are given only for firm matches.

>TRBV11-2|.|TRBJ2-7
TGTGCCAGCAGCTTAGTTAGCGGCAACTCCTACGAGCAGTACTTC
CASSLVSGNSYEQYF
>TRBV19|.|TRBJ2-1
TGTGCCAGTAGTATATTAATCAGTGGCGGGGACAATGAGCAGTTCTTC
CASSILISGGDNEQFF
>TRBV28|.|TRBJ1-4
TGTGCCAGCAGTTTAGGGAGATCAGGAGAAAAACTGTTTTTT
CASSLGRSGEKLFF
>TRBV7-2|.|TRBJ1-2
TGTGCCAGCAGCTCGGACACAGTCTATGGCTACACCTTC
CASSSDTVYGYTF
>TRBV11-1|TRBD1|TRBJ1-1
TGTGCCAGCACCGGTGTTCAGGGGGGGCTCACTGAAGCTTTCTTT
CASTGVQGGLTEAFF
>TRBV25-1|.|TRBJ1-5
TGTGCCAGCAGTAGACAGGATCAGCCCCAGCATTTT
CASSRQDQPQHF
>TRBV5-1|TRBD1|TRBJ1-2
TGCGCCAGCAGCTTCGGACAGGGGGCGATGGAAGGCTACACCTTC
CASSFGQGAMEGYTF
>TRBV30|.|TRBJ2-1
TGTGCCTGGAGGCAGCGGAGGGACAATGAGCAGTTCTTC
CAWRQRRDNEQFF
>TRBV19|.|TRBJ1-4
TGTGCCAGTGGGGGTGTGGACGCAACTAATGAAAAACTGTTTTTT
CASGGVDATNEKLFF
>TRBV5-4|TRBD1|TRBJ2-7
TGTGCCAGCAGCCCCGACAGGGGTAGGAACGAGCAGTACTTC
CASSPDRGRNEQYF